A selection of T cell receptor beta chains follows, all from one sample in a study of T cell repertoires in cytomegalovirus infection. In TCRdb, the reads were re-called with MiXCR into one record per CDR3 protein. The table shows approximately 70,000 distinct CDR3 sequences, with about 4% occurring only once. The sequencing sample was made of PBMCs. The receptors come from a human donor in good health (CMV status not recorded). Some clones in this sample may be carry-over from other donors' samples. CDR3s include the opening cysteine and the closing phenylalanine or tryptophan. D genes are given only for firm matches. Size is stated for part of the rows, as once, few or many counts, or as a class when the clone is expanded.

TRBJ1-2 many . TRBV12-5 CASGLPIVGGNYGYTF TGTGCTAGTGGTTTGCCCATTGTGGGAGGGAACTATGGCTACACCTTC
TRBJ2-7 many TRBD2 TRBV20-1 CSARDLGLAGDEQYF TGCAGTGCTAGAGATTTGGGACTAGCGGGAGACGAGCAGTACTTC
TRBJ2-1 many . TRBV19 CASSIFLPNEQFF TGTGCCAGTAGTATATTCCTCCCCAATGAGCAGTTCTTC
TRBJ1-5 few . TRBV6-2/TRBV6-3 CASSYGGRGVGNQPQHF TGTGCCAGCAGTTACGGTGGCAGAGGGGTAGGCAATCAGCCCCAGCATTTT
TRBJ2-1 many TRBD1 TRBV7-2 CASSFVPGGDEQFF TGTGCCAGCAGCTTCGTTCCAGGGGGCGATGAGCAGTTCTTC
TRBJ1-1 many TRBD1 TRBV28 CASSAQGAVTEAFF TGTGCCAGCAGTGCACAGGGGGCGGTCACTGAAGCTTTCTTT
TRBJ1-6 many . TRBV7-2 CASSLKARDSPLHF TGTGCCAGCAGCTTAAAGGCTAGGGATTCACCCCTCCACTTT
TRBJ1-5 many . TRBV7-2 CASSSTKSNQPQHF TGTGCCAGCAGCTCGACCAAGAGCAATCAGCCCCAGCATTTT
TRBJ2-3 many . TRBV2 CASSDEIAPSTQYF TGTGCCAGCAGTGATGAGATAGCCCCGAGTACGCAGTATTTT
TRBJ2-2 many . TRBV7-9 CASSSRASNTGELFF TGTGCCAGCAGCTCCCGGGCCTCGAACACCGGGGAGCTGTTTTTT
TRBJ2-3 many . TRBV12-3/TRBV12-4 CASTLLGSTDTQYF TGTGCCAGCACCTTACTCGGAAGCACAGATACGCAGTATTTT
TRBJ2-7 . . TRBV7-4 CASSLRDVVSYEQYF TGTGCCAGCAGCCTCCGGGACGTGGTAAGCTACGAGCAGTACTTC
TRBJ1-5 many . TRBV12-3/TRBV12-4 CASSFTANQPQHF TGTGCCAGCAGTTTTACCGCCAATCAGCCCCAGCATTTT
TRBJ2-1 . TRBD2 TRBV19 CASRGGGAYNKQFF TGTGCCAGTAGAGGCGGGGGGGCGTACAATAAGCAGTTCTTC
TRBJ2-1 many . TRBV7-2 CASSPGPGTGVF TGTGCCAGCAGCCCAGGGCCGGGGACGGGGGTCTTC
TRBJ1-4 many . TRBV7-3 CASSPNGVGKLFF TGTGCCAGCAGCCCGAACGGGGTGGGGAAACTGTTTTTT
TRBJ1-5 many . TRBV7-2 CASSKGGGAQPQHF TGTGCCAGCAGCAAAGGGGGGGGGGCTCAGCCCCAGCATTTT
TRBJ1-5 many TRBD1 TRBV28 CASSETGGGNQPQHF TGTGCCAGCAGTGAGACAGGGGGTGGCAATCAGCCCCAGCATTTT
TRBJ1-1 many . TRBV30 CAAGTLNTEAFF TGTGCAGCCGGGACCCTAAACACTGAAGCTTTCTTT
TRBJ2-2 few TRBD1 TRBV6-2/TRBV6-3 CASSLNRGTGELFF TGTGCCAGCAGTTTAAACAGGGGAACCGGGGAGCTGTTTTTT
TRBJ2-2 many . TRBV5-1 CATGPNTGELFF TGCGCCACCGGCCCTAACACCGGGGAGCTGTTTTTT
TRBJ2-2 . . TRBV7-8 CASSLGGITGELFF TGTGCCAGCAGCTTAGGGGGGATTACCGGGGAGCTGTTTTTT
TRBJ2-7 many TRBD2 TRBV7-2 CASSLEAGNFYEQYF TGTGCCAGCAGCTTAGAAGCGGGGAACTTCTACGAGCAGTACTTC
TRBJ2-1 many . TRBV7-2 CASSLGAGRYNEQFF TGTGCCAGCAGCTTAGGGGCCGGGAGATACAATGAGCAGTTCTTC
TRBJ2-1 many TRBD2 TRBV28 CATLPGLAYNEQFF TGTGCCACTCTTCCGGGACTAGCGTACAATGAGCAGTTCTTC
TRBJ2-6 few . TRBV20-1 CSAAAVSGANVLTF TGCAGTGCTGCAGCGGTCTCTGGGGCCAACGTCCTGACTTTC
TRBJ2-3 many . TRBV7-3 CASSPGPGRLKQYF TGTGCCAGCAGCCCCGGTCCTGGTAGACTCAAGCAGTATTTT
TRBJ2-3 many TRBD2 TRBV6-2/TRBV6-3 CASSYFASGGPDTQYF TGTGCCAGCAGTTACTTCGCTAGCGGGGGGCCAGATACGCAGTATTTT
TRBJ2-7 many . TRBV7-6 CASSLAMGWEQYF TGTGCCAGCAGCTTAGCGATGGGCTGGGAGCAGTACTTC
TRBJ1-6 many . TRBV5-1 CASTAAGSASPLHF TGCGCCAGCACCGCGGCAGGGTCAGCTTCACCCCTCCACTTT
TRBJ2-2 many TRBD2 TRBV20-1 CSASGLGNTGELFF TGCAGTGCTAGTGGACTAGGTAACACCGGGGAGCTGTTTTTT
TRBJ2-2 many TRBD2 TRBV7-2 CASSFIAGTSGELFF TGTGCCAGCAGCTTCATAGCGGGAACCTCCGGGGAGCTGTTTTTT
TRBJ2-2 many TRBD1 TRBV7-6 CASSLAGQGAGELFF TGTGCCAGCAGCTTGGCGGGACAGGGAGCCGGGGAGCTGTTTTTT
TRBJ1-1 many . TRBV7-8 CASSRMTAPNTEAFF TGTGCCAGCAGCCGAATGACAGCCCCGAACACTGAAGCTTTCTTT
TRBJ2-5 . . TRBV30 CAWSGSIQETQYF TGTGCCTGGAGCGGGTCCATCCAAGAGACCCAGTACTTC
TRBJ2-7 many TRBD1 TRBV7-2 CASSTSTGWPYEQYF TGTGCCAGCAGCACTTCGACAGGGTGGCCCTACGAGCAGTACTTC
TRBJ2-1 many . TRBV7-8 CASSLAGQGYNEQFF TGTGCCAGCAGCTTAGCAGGGCAGGGCTACAATGAGCAGTTCTTC
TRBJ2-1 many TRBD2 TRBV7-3 CASSLSGTSGGSEQFF TGTGCCAGCAGCTTATCCGGGACTAGCGGGGGAAGTGAGCAGTTCTTC